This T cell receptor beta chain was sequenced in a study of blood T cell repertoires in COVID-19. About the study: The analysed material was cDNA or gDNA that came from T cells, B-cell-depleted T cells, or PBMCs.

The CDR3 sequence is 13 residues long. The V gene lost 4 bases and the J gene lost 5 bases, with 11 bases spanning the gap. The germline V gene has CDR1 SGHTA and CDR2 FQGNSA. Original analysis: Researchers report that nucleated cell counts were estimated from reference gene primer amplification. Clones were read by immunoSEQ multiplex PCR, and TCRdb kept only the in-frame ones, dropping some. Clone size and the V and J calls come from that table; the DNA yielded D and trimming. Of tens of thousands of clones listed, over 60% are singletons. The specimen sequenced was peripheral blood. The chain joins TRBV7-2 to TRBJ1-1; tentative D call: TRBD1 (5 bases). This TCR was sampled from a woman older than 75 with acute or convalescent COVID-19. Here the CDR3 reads CASSYMGGTEAFF. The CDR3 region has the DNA TGTGCCAGCAGCTATATGGGGGGGACTGAAGCTTTCTTT.